Following are 16 T cell receptor beta chains from one sample sequenced in a study of early T cells in non-severe SARS-CoV-2 infection. Each CDR3 protein is one row after TCRdb ran MiXCR on the 5' RACE reads. Counted here are tens of thousands of distinct CDR3 sequences, 8% to 13% occurring once; the ten biggest clones make up around 14%. Sequenced input: whole blood. These receptors were obtained from an adult who was a healthcare worker with PCR-confirmed SARS-CoV-2 infection or an uninfected control (not recorded which).

This clonotype was recorded many times. The J gene is TRBJ2-7, the V gene TRBV6-1; 11 nucleotides line up with TRBD1. Germline CDR1 reads MNHNS; CDR2 reads SASEGT. The CDR3 spans 15 residues. V gave up 0 bases and J gave up 3 bases; unmatched junction bases: 1. The CDR3 loop reads CASSEAGTGGYEQYF. CDR3 DNA: TGTGCCAGCAGTGAAGCCGGGACAGGGGGCTACGAGCAGTACTTC.

This clonotype was found many times. J is TRBJ2-5 and V is TRBV29-1, with a weak D call TRBD1 (6 bases). V was cut by 4 bases and J by 1 base, with 16 bases left in between. Germline CDR1 and CDR2: SQVTM and ANQGSEA. This CDR3 spans 15 amino acids. The CDR3 nucleotides are TGCAGCGTTGTATACCCCGGCAGGGGCCAAGAGACCCAGTACTTC. Translating gives CSVVYPGRGQETQYF. The whole variable domain, filled in from reference TRBV29-1 and TRBJ2-5, reads SAVISQKPSRDICQRGTSLTIQCQVDSQVTMMFWYRQQPGQSLTLIATANQGSEATYESGFVIDKFPISRPNLTFSTLTVSNMSPEDSSIYLCSVVYPGRGQETQYFGPGTRLLVL.

This clonotype occurred a few times. The chain has TRBV28 and TRBJ2-1, with D tentatively TRBD2 (6 bases). V dropped 5 bases and J dropped 7 bases, with 9 bases sitting between them. The CDR3 is 12 amino acids. The germline V gene has CDR1 MDHEN and CDR2 SYDVKM. CDR3 region: CASSELANEQFF. CDR3 DNA: TGTGCCAGCAGTGAACTAGCAAATGAGCAGTTCTTC.

The gene calls are TRBV9 and TRBJ2-7; tentative D call: TRBD1 (5 bases). Germline assignment: CDR1 SGDLS and CDR2 YYNGEE. V lost 3 bases, J lost 0 bases, and 10 bases lay in between. The CDR3 consists of 14 residues. CDR3 region: CASSATGDSYEQYF. DNA of the CDR3: TGTGCCAGCAGCGCTACAGGAGACTCCTACGAGCAGTACTTC.

There are many counts of this clonotype. The CDR3 loop reads CASSHGFQEQFF. The CDR3 DNA reads TGTGCCAGCAGTCATGGGTTCCAAGAGCAGTTCTTC. This chain connects TRBV6-2 or TRBV6-3 to TRBJ2-1; no reliable D call. Germline V lookup: CDR1 MNHEY, CDR2 SVGEGT. This CDR3 is 12 amino acids long. V lost 5 bases and J 10 bases, leaving 12 bases between the germline ends.

There are a few counts of this clonotype. The chain employs TRBV20-1 and TRBJ2-1; D may match TRBD1 or TRBD2 (6 bases each). The germline V gene encodes CDR1 DFQATT and CDR2 SNEGSKA (reference sequence). The CDR3 extends over 14 amino acids. The CDR3 coding sequence is TGCAGCCATAGGGGGGAATGGCCCTACAATGAGCAGTTCTTC. It codes for CSHRGEWPYNEQFF.

The chain uses TRBV12-3 or TRBV12-4 and TRBJ2-7; TRBD2 matches 7 bases. Germline trimming cut 0 bases from V and 4 bases from J; bases unmatched to any gene: 3. This CDR3 has 14 amino acids. This CDR3 reads CASSLAGLYYEQYF. In DNA form, the CDR3 reads TGTGCCAGCAGTTTAGCGGGACTATATTACGAGCAGTACTTC.

This clonotype occurred many times. The chain is built from TRBV24-1 and TRBJ2-7; D call uncertain. The CDR3 sequence is 12 residues long. V dropped 5 bases and J dropped 7 bases, with 11 bases sitting between them. The V gene's germline CDR1 is KGHDR and CDR2 SFDVKD. The CDR3 DNA sequence: TGTGCCACCAGTGCCCCCCTCGGAGAGCAGTACTTC. As protein: CATSAPLGEQYF.

The table lists this clonotype with many counts. The chain combines TRBV29-1 with TRBJ2-3; 11 bases are shared with TRBD2. CDR1 and CDR2 from the germline V gene are SQVTM and ANQGSEA. The CDR3 has 17 residues. V lost 1 base, J lost 0 bases, and 6 bases stayed unmatched. The CDR3 nucleotides are TGCAGCGTTGAAGGTTCTAGCGGGAGGATTAGCACAGATACGCAGTATTTT. Its translation: CSVEGSSGRISTDTQYF.

This chain links TRBV20-1 with TRBJ2-3, with 16 positions matching TRBD2. CDR1 and CDR2 (germline): DFQATT, SNEGSKA (reference sequence). J gave up 12 bases and V 3 bases, and 9 bases lay outside the gene matches. The CDR3 runs 15 residues. CDR3 in DNA: TGCAGTGCTAGTGCCGGGACTAGCGGGGGGGACCACCAGTATTTT. Its protein is CSASAGTSGGDHQYF.

The V call is TRBV29-1, the J call TRBJ1-1; TRBD1 matches 8 bases. The length of the CDR3 is 14 residues. Trimming at V came to 5 bases and at J to 2 bases, leaving 7 bases not matched to a gene. From germline, CDR1 is SQVTM and CDR2 ANQGSEA. The CDR3 DNA sequence: TGCAGCGTTCGACACAGGGGGATTAACACTGAAGCTTTCTTT. Its translation is CSVRHRGINTEAFF. Full variable domain (outside the CDR3, taken from reference TRBV29-1 and TRBJ1-1): SAVISQKPSRDICQRGTSLTIQCQVDSQVTMMFWYRQQPGQSLTLIATANQGSEATYESGFVIDKFPISRPNLTFSTLTVSNMSPEDSSIYLCSVRHRGINTEAFFGQGTRLTVV.

The chain recombines TRBV6-2 or TRBV6-3 with TRBJ2-5; TRBD1 matches at 8 bases. The V and J ends lost 4 bases and 4 bases, in that order; junction bases with no gene match: 11. The germline gives CDR1 MNHEY, CDR2 SVGEGT. This CDR3 region has 16 residues. The CDR3 region has the DNA TGTGCCAGCAGTTCCAGGGGGCGCACGATCACAGAGACCCAGTACTTC. Its protein product is CASSSRGRTITETQYF.

This clonotype was seen ten or more times. The rearrangement joins TRBV11-2 to TRBJ2-5; possibly TRBD2 for D (6 bases). Trimming cost V 0 bases and J 7 bases, with 15 bases left between them. The length of the CDR3 is 15 residues. Germline V gives CDR1 SGHAT, CDR2 FQNNGV. CDR3: CASSLESGGMGTQYF. As DNA, the CDR3 is TGTGCCAGCAGCTTAGAGAGTGGGGGGATGGGGACCCAGTACTTC.

The V gene is TRBV29-1, the J gene TRBJ2-7; D is undetermined. Germline-derived CDR1 and CDR2 are SQVTM and ANQGSEA. The CDR3 sequence is 10 residues long. Trimming removed 6 bases from V and 4 bases from J, with 7 bases in between. The CDR3 reads CSVRQYEQYF. As DNA, the CDR3 is TGCAGCGTCCGTCAGTACGAGCAGTACTTC.

This clonotype was counted ten times or more. The chain uses TRBV20-1 and TRBJ2-7; D is undetermined. The CDR3 has 13 amino acids. From germline, CDR1 is DFQATT and CDR2 SNEGSKA (reference sequence). V was pared by 1 base and J by 1 base, with 8 bases between. The CDR3 protein is CSARAVASYEQYF. The CDR3 DNA sequence: TGCAGTGCTAGAGCAGTGGCGTCCTACGAGCAGTACTTC.

This clonotype has ten or more counts. The rearrangement joins TRBV7-4 to TRBJ2-1, with D possibly called TRBD1 or TRBD2 (5 bases each). Germline CDR1 is SGHVT and CDR2 is SQSDAQ. This CDR3 region has 14 residues. The V end lost 3 bases, the J end lost 4 bases, and 10 bases lay between the germline ends. CDR3 region: CASSFVWGYNEQFF. For the CDR3, the DNA is TGTGCCAGCAGCTTCGTTTGGGGGTACAATGAGCAGTTCTTC.